This T cell receptor (beta chain) was captured by sequencing in a study of control samples from healthy donors and cancer patients. Data came from immunoSEQ multiplex PCR; TCRdb stores just in-frame clones and leaves some out. The data hold about 170,000 clones, with approximately 90% observed a single time. Germline-derived CDR1 and CDR2 are SGDLS and YYNGEE. This CDR3 contains 14 residues. Trimming removed 0 bases from V and 3 bases from J, with 7 bases in between. Sequencing was carried out using blood. The rearrangement links TRBV9 to TRBJ1-3; D ambiguous. This receptor was taken from a man aged 30 to 39 in good health. The CDR3 nucleotides are TGTGCCAGCAGCGTAGATCGGGATGGAAACACCATATATTTT. Translating it yields CASSVDRDGNTIYF.